The clone carrying this T cell receptor (beta chain) was seen once. The antigen is unknown. Three nested ARM-PCR rounds with V-beta and C-beta primers built TCRB libraries. In TCRdb, the multiplex PCR reads were re-called with MiXCR into one record per CDR3 protein. The sample has 13,000 to 15,000 distinct CDR3 sequences; approximately 71% are singletons. These data come from a study of tumor-infiltrating lymphocytes in glioblastoma multiforme. Study-level points and caveats: Unequal TCR RNA per T cell might skew measured clone sizes.

CDR3 length: 14 amino acids. The V end was cut by 2 bases, the J end by 2 bases, with 9 bases between. Germline V gives CDR1 SGHAT, CDR2 FQNNGV. This TCR derives from a male donor with glioblastoma. The rearrangement links TRBV11-2 to TRBJ1-1; D is unclear. Sequencing was performed on brain tumor tissue. The CDR3 nucleotides read TGTGCCAGCAGCTTATTATGGGGAAACACTGAAGCTTTCTTT. Amino acids: CASSLLWGNTEAFF.